Below are 30 T cell receptor beta chains sequenced from a single sample in a study of blood T cell repertoires in COVID-19. Assay: immunoSEQ multiplex PCR; the TCRdb copy retains only in-frame clones and omits some. In the table there are some 130,000 clones, roughly 83% of which are singletons. The specimen sequenced was peripheral blood. The source of these receptors is a woman over 75 with acute or convalescent COVID-19.

The chain carries TRBV27 and TRBJ1-4; D unresolved. Germline V gives CDR1 MNHEY, CDR2 SMNVEV (reference sequence). The length of the CDR3 is 19 residues. Trimming pared 5 bases from V and 3 bases from J, leaving 25 bases between. The CDR3, as DNA: TGTGCCAGCAGTGCCTCTCTCCCCCGGTCCGGAGCACCTAATGAAAAACTGTTTTTT. It codes for CASSASLPRSGAPNEKLFF.

The rearrangement uses TRBV3-1 (or the pseudogene TRBV3-2) and TRBJ1-2; 10 positions agree with TRBD1. The CDR3 extends over 15 amino acids. The V gene end was trimmed by 0 bases and the J gene end by 6 bases; junction bases not matched to a gene: 4. The germline V gene has CDR1 LGHDT and CDR2 YNNKEL (reference sequence). CDR3 sequence (DNA): TGTGCCAGCAGCCAAGACGGGACAGGGGCTAATGGCTACACCTTC. This sequence encodes CASSQDGTGANGYTF.

The table lists this clone with a count of one. V gene TRBV18 combines with J gene TRBJ1-5; perhaps TRBD1 as D (5 bases). CDR1 and CDR2 from the germline V gene are KGHSH and LQKENI. Trimming removed 1 base at V and 4 bases at J, with 11 bases between. CDR3 length: 15 residues. CDR3 loop: CASSPRGDANQPQHF. DNA for the CDR3: TGTGCCAGCTCACCACGGGGGGACGCGAATCAGCCCCAGCATTTT.

The chain carries TRBV3-1 (or the pseudogene TRBV3-2) and TRBJ2-7, with D possibly being TRBD2 (5 bases). Trimming removed 0 bases from V and 2 bases from J, with 8 bases in between. Germline lookup yields CDR1 LGHDT and CDR2 YNNKEL (reference sequence). The CDR3 totals 14 residues. The CDR3 sequence is CASSQDGNAYEQYF. CDR3 DNA sequence: TGTGCCAGCAGCCAAGACGGGAACGCCTACGAGCAGTACTTC.

The chain joins TRBV3-1 (or the pseudogene TRBV3-2) to TRBJ2-5; 14 bases agree with TRBD2. The trim removed 4 bases at V and 5 bases at J, leaving 6 bases unmatched. This CDR3 is built from 16 residues. Germline V CDR1 and CDR2: LGHDT, YNNKEL (reference sequence). In DNA, the CDR3 is TGTGCCAGCAGCCTCGGGACTAGCGGGAGTCTGGAGACCCAGTACTTC. Protein product: CASSLGTSGSLETQYF.

J is TRBJ2-7 and V is TRBV30, with TRBD2 identical over 8 bases. Germline V lookup: CDR1 GTSNPN, CDR2 SVGIG (reference sequence). CDR3 length: 15 amino acids. V trimming: 3 bases; J trimming: 6 bases; junction bases outside the gene matches: 13. This CDR3 is CAWRGGPGLGAEQYF. The CDR3, as DNA: TGTGCCTGGAGGGGAGGACCGGGACTAGGCGCCGAGCAGTACTTC.

The genes are TRBV3-1 (or the pseudogene TRBV3-2) and TRBJ2-7; a possible D gene is TRBD2 (6 bases). Germline V gives CDR1 LGHDT, CDR2 YNNKEL (reference sequence). Trimming removed 1 base at V and 1 base at J, with 11 bases between. This CDR3 region has 15 residues. The CDR3 bases are TGTGCCAGCAGCCAAGGTCCGGGGGAATCCTACGAGCAGTACTTC. This gives the protein CASSQGPGESYEQYF.

The sample holds a few counts of this clone. The CDR3 DNA reads TGTGCCAGCAGCTTAGGAACAGTGAACACTGAAGCTTTCTTT. It codes for CASSLGTVNTEAFF. The chain couples TRBV11-2 to TRBJ1-1; D gene ambiguous. The V and J ends lost 1 base and 0 bases respectively, with 6 bases between them. This CDR3 has 14 residues. Germline lookup yields CDR1 SGHAT and CDR2 FQNNGV.

This chain connects TRBV29-1 to TRBJ1-1; D is ambiguous. The germline V gene has CDR1 SQVTM and CDR2 ANQGSEA. V was trimmed by 3 bases and J by 2 bases, leaving 16 bases between them. CDR3 size: 15 residues. The CDR3 DNA is TGCAGCGTTGAGATTTCCCCTTTGCGCAACACTGAAGCTTTCTTT. It specifies CSVEISPLRNTEAFF.

The rearrangement uses TRBV3-1 (or the pseudogene TRBV3-2) and TRBJ1-1; D perhaps matches TRBD1 (6 bases). Germline values: CDR1 LGHDT, CDR2 YNNKEL (reference sequence). V was trimmed by 4 bases and J by 3 bases, leaving 15 bases between them. This CDR3 is 15 amino acids long. The CDR3 DNA follows: TGTGCCAGCAGCCGCCCCACAGAGGGGGACACTGAAGCTTTCTTT. Translating gives CASSRPTEGDTEAFF.

The V call is TRBV10-2, the J call TRBJ2-7; D is possibly TRBD2 (5 bases). Deletions cut 3 bases from V and 3 bases from J, with 15 bases between. The CDR3 contains 15 residues. The V gene's germline CDR1 is WSHSY and CDR2 SAAADI. The CDR3 DNA sequence: TGCGCCAGCAGTGAAGGAGGAGCGTCTTTCTACGAGCAGTACTTC. Protein product: CASSEGGASFYEQYF.

J is TRBJ2-7 and V is TRBV7-2; TRBD1 matches at 8 bases. Looked up from germline, CDR1 is SGHTA and CDR2 is FQGNSA. J gave up 4 bases and V 1 base, and 3 bases lay outside the gene matches. This CDR3 region has 14 residues. The DNA of the CDR3 is TGTGCCAGCAGCTTAGGGAGACAGGGGTACGAGCAGTACTTC. Protein sequence: CASSLGRQGYEQYF.

V gene TRBV28 combines with J gene TRBJ2-7; weak D call: TRBD1 (6 bases). Germline loops: CDR1 MDHEN, CDR2 SYDVKM. This CDR3 region has 12 residues. The ends were cut back, 8 bases at V and 2 bases at J, with 10 bases in the middle. CDR3 amino acids: CASGGGTYEQYF. The DNA for the CDR3 is TGTGCCAGCGGGGGCGGTACCTACGAGCAGTACTTC. Variable domain in full (rest from reference TRBV28 and TRBJ2-7): DVKVTQSSRYLVKRTGEKVFLECVQDMDHENMFWYRQDPGLGLRLIYFSYDVKMKEKGDIPEGYSVSREKKERFSLILESASTNQTSMYLCASGGGTYEQYFGPGTRLTVT.

The rearrangement links TRBV5-1 to TRBJ2-1, with a weak D call TRBD1 (6 bases). The CDR3 has 13 amino acids. The germline V and J ends were trimmed by 6 bases and 1 base, with 8 bases remaining between them. Germline V gene sequence: CDR1 SGHRS, CDR2 YFSETQ. The CDR3 DNA reads TGCGCCAGCACGGACAGTTCCTACAATGAGCAGTTCTTC. It codes for CASTDSSYNEQFF.

This clone was picked up many times. The chain links TRBV19 to TRBJ1-2; D uncertain. The germline V and J ends were trimmed by 7 bases and 4 bases, with 16 bases remaining between them. The CDR3 is 14 amino acids. Germline CDR1 and CDR2: LNHDA and SQIVND (reference sequence). The CDR3 loop is CASTPSVSPYGYTF. In DNA, the CDR3 is TGTGCCAGTACCCCATCGGTGTCCCCCTATGGCTACACCTTC.

This chain uses TRBV4-3 with TRBJ2-2; TRBD2 aligns across 7 bases. CDR1 is LGHNA and CDR2 is YSLEER in the germline V gene. Losses at the gene ends were 2 bases for V and 1 base for J; bases not matched to a gene: 7. CDR3 length: 17 residues. The CDR3 DNA sequence: TGCGCCAGCAGCCAAAGACCAGGGAGGGGGAACACCGGGGAGCTGTTTTTT. Translation gives CASSQRPGRGNTGELFF.

The chain couples TRBV6-5 to TRBJ2-3; 7 nucleotides align to TRBD2. V dropped 2 bases and J dropped 0; count of bases not matched to a gene: 2. CDR1 is MNHEY, CDR2 SVGAGI, per germline. The CDR3 contains 15 residues. CDR3 DNA: TGTGCCAGCAGTTACAGACTAGCTAGCACAGATACGCAGTATTTT. As protein: CASSYRLASTDTQYF.

This clone occurred a few times. J is TRBJ1-6 and V is TRBV30; D might be TRBD1 (6 bases). V lost 0 bases and J 12 bases, leaving 12 bases between the germline ends. CDR1 GTSNPN and CDR2 SVGIG come from the germline V gene (reference sequence). The CDR3 extends over 13 amino acids. CDR3 sequence: CAWSVHRARPLHF. The CDR3 DNA reads as TGTGCCTGGAGTGTCCACAGGGCGCGACCCCTCCACTTT. Variable domain in full (rest from reference TRBV30 and TRBJ1-6): SQTIHQWPATLVQPVGSPLSLECTVEGTSNPNLYWYRQAAGRGLQLLFYSVGIGQISSEVPQNLSASRPQDRQFILSSKKLLLSDSGFYLCAWSVHRARPLHFGNGTRLTVT.

The V and J genes are TRBV6-1 and TRBJ1-1, with no clear D. V gave up 2 bases and J gave up 10 bases, with 8 bases separating them. The CDR3 has 11 amino acids. The germline CDR1 and CDR2 sequences are MNHNS and SASEGT. The chain's CDR3 is CASSERGRAFF. CDR3 DNA sequence: TGTGCCAGCAGTGAACGGGGTAGAGCTTTCTTT.

The chain carries TRBV3-1 (or the pseudogene TRBV3-2) and TRBJ2-5; D might be TRBD1 (6 bases). The CDR3 runs 16 residues. V was cut by 0 bases and J by 5 bases, with 16 bases left in between. Germline lookup yields CDR1 LGHDT and CDR2 YNNKEL (reference sequence). CDR3 nucleotide sequence: TGTGCCAGCAGCCAAGATGTAAGGGGGAAGAGGGAGACCCAGTACTTC. As protein: CASSQDVRGKRETQYF.

CDR3 in amino acids: CASSPAGTLSTGELFF. Here the CDR3 DNA reads TGTGCCAGCAGCCCCGCCGGGACATTGAGCACCGGGGAGCTGTTTTTT. This chain joins TRBV7-9 and TRBJ2-2, with D perhaps matching TRBD1 (6 bases). Looked up from germline, CDR1 is SEHNR and CDR2 is FQNEAQ (reference sequence). V lost 5 bases and J lost 4, with 17 bases in between. The CDR3 extends over 16 amino acids.

The rearrangement links TRBV30 to TRBJ2-7; 8 bases are shared with TRBD1. The CDR3 consists of 14 residues. Per germline, CDR1 GTSNPN and CDR2 SVGIG (reference sequence). V shed 1 base and J 4 bases; nucleotides not matched to a gene: 6. CDR3 in amino acids: CAWSDTTGAYEQYF. The CDR3 coding sequence is TGTGCCTGGAGTGACACGACAGGGGCATACGAGCAGTACTTC.

This chain connects TRBV29-1 to TRBJ2-7, with a weak D call TRBD2 (6 bases). The germline V gene encodes CDR1 SQVTM and CDR2 ANQGSEA. V gave up 3 bases and J gave up 0 bases, with 12 bases separating them. The CDR3 has 14 residues. CDR3 DNA: TGCAGCGTTGAGCGCCCGGGGGTCTCCTACGAGCAGTACTTC. Residues: CSVERPGVSYEQYF.

V usage is TRBV28 and J usage is TRBJ1-3, with no clear D. This CDR3 comprises 11 residues. CDR1 is MDHEN and CDR2 is SYDVKM in the germline V gene. V lost 7 bases to trimming and J lost 5 bases, with 6 bases between them. The CDR3 here is CASNVRNTIYF. The CDR3 coding sequence is TGTGCCAGCAATGTAAGAAACACCATATATTTT.

This clone was observed a few times. The chain links TRBV7-2 to TRBJ1-1; 10 positions agree with TRBD1. Germline CDR1 SGHTA, CDR2 FQGNSA. This CDR3 is 14 amino acids long. Losses at the gene ends were 5 bases for V and 8 bases for J; bases not matched to a gene: 8. CDR3 DNA sequence: TGTGCCAGCAGCCGTCGACAGGGGGCAGGGGAAGCTTTCTTT. Protein sequence: CASSRRQGAGEAFF.

V is TRBV9 and J is TRBJ2-7; the D gene is possibly TRBD1 (6 bases). Germline values: CDR1 SGDLS, CDR2 YYNGEE. Trimming pared 0 bases from V and 3 bases from J, leaving 13 bases between. The CDR3 is 15 residues long. The CDR3: CASSVGSGQNYEQYF. The CDR3 nucleotides read TGTGCCAGCAGCGTAGGATCCGGACAGAACTACGAGCAGTACTTC.

This clone was detected once. The genes are TRBV4-2 and TRBJ2-2; a possible D gene is TRBD2 (5 bases). Germline loops: CDR1 LGHNA, CDR2 YNFKEQ. Trimming took 3 bases from V and 3 from J, leaving 17 bases between them. The CDR3 length is 17 residues. CDR3 region: CASSHPRGLPDTGELFF. CDR3 DNA sequence: TGTGCCAGCAGCCACCCACGAGGGCTCCCAGACACCGGGGAGCTGTTTTTT.

The rearrangement uses TRBV7-8 and TRBJ2-7; 13 bases are shared with TRBD2. Germline loops: CDR1 SGHVS, CDR2 FQNEAQ. V lost 6 bases and J lost 7; bases outside the gene matches: 6. The length of the CDR3 is 14 residues. CDR3 in DNA: TGTGCCAGCAGTCACGGACTAGCGGGAGAAGAGCAGTACTTC. This sequence encodes CASSHGLAGEEQYF.

J is TRBJ2-1 and V is TRBV19; TRBD1 is a possible D gene (5 bases). The CDR3 is 12 residues long. Per germline, CDR1 LNHDA and CDR2 SQIVND (reference sequence). The germline V and J ends were trimmed by 2 bases and 9 bases, with 8 bases remaining between them. CDR3 DNA: TGTGCCAGTAGTATAAGGGGCCCTGAGCAGTTCTTC. Residues: CASSIRGPEQFF.

This clone was seen only once. This rearrangement joins TRBV7-2 to TRBJ2-7; a weak D match, TRBD1 (6 bases). CDR3 size: 19 residues. Trimming cost V 2 bases and J 1 base, with 24 bases left between them. Germline CDR1 reads SGHTA; CDR2 reads FQGNSA. In DNA, the CDR3 is TGTGCCAGCAGCTTAAGAATTTTGGGGTTTCAGGGGACGTCCTACGAGCAGTACTTC. It yields the protein CASSLRILGFQGTSYEQYF.